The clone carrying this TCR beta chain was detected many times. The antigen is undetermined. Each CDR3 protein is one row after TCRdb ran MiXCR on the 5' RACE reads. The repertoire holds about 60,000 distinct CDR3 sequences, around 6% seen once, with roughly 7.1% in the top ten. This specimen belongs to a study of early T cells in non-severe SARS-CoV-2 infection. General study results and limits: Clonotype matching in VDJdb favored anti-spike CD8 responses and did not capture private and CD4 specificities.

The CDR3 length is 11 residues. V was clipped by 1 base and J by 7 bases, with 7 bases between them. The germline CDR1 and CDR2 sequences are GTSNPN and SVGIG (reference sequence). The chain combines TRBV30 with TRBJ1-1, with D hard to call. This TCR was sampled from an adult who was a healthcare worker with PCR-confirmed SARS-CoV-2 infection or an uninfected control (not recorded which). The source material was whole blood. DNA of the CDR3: TGTGCCTGGAGTGGGTGGGGTGAAGCTTTCTTT. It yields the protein CAWSGWGEAFF.